The entry below describes one T cell receptor (beta chain). No antigen is known for it. These data come from a study of T cell repertoires in cytomegalovirus infection. About the research overall: Recently identified HLA-C-restricted CMV epitopes were among the peptides used. Based on public TCR beta signatures, there were indications of CMV infection and of a matching HLA type.

Using its own MiXCR run on the reads, TCRdb lists one record per CDR3 protein. In the table there are 650,000 to 900,000 distinct CDR3 sequences, around a third of which are singletons. V was cut by 6 bases and J by 6 bases, with 12 bases left in between. Germline CDR1 is MNHEY and CDR2 is SMNVEV (reference sequence). The CDR3 is 13 residues long. Overall study results and limits: HLA-C-restricted TCR beta clonotypes specific for CMV led the ex vivo response. Accumulated public TCR beta family frequency recognized individuals carrying CMV together with the relevant HLA.

The V gene is TRBV27, the J gene TRBJ2-4; maybe TRBD2 (7 bases). The receptor was isolated from a human donor in good health (CMV status not recorded). Some clones in this sample may be carry-over from other donors' samples. Sequenced here: cultured CD8+ T cells from PBMCs, sampled from culture after CMV antigen stimulation. The CDR3 loop is CASRVGGGNIQYF. CDR3 DNA sequence: TGTGCCAGCAGGGTAGGGGGGGGAAACATTCAGTACTTC.